Below are 32 T cell receptor beta chains sequenced from a single sample in a study of beta chain features in type 1 diabetes. Study observations and caveats: Researchers report that Type 1 diabetes patients had moderately but significantly shorter TCRB CDR3s across all four CD4+ subsets.

Expressed TCRB transcripts were sequenced because the entire RNA isolate underwent reverse transcription. The table came from immunoSEQ multiplex PCR; TCRdb's copy has only in-frame clones and leaves some out. The repertoire holds about 660,000 clones, with over 12% as singletons. These receptors have no identified antigens. The material sequenced was naive CD4+ T cells from blood. These receptors were obtained from a man between 18 and 29 years old with type 1 diabetes.

The chain links TRBV5-1 to TRBJ2-5; 7 bases are shared with TRBD1. This CDR3 spans 14 amino acids. The V and J ends lost 5 bases and 2 bases, in that order; junction bases with no gene match: 6. Germline assignment: CDR1 SGHRS and CDR2 YFSETQ. The DNA for the CDR3 is TGCGCCAGCAGTTTAGGGGGCCGGCAAGAGACCCAGTACTTC. It codes for CASSLGGRQETQYF.

The genes are TRBV7-9 and TRBJ2-7; 7 nucleotides line up with TRBD1. Germline CDR1 is SEHNR and CDR2 is FQNEAQ (reference sequence). This CDR3 spans 12 amino acids. V lost 5 bases, J lost 12 bases, and 10 bases stayed unmatched. The CDR3 sequence is CASSPGQPRVYF. The DNA of the CDR3 is TGTGCCAGCAGCCCGGGACAGCCAAGAGTGTACTTC. The whole variable domain, filled in from reference TRBV7-9 and TRBJ2-7, reads DTGVSQNPRHKITKRGQNVTFRCDPISEHNRLYWYRQTLGQGPEFLTYFQNEAQLEKSRLLSDRFSAERPKGSFSTLEIQRTEQGDSAMYLCASSPGQPRVYFGPGTRLTVT.

This clone appeared a few times. This chain's CDR3 is CAWLYTGELFF. CDR3 DNA: TGTGCCTGGCTCTACACCGGGGAGCTGTTTTTT. The J gene is TRBJ2-2, the V gene TRBV30; D not certain. The V end was cut by 5 bases, the J end by 3 bases, with 4 bases between. The germline V gene has CDR1 GTSNPN and CDR2 SVGIG (reference sequence). This CDR3 has 11 residues.

The chain is built from TRBV15 and TRBJ1-2; 8 bases map to TRBD1. Germline loops: CDR1 LNHNV, CDR2 YYDKDF (reference sequence). J gave up 13 bases and V 5 bases, and 12 bases lay outside the gene matches. This CDR3 is built from 13 residues. In nucleotides, the CDR3 is TGTGCCACCAGCGTCGACAGGGGAAGGTTCTGCACCTTC. Protein sequence: CATSVDRGRFCTF.

The rearrangement joins TRBV9 to TRBJ2-5; D is unclear. The V gene lost 0 bases and the J gene lost 1 base, with 10 bases spanning the gap. The germline V gene encodes CDR1 SGDLS and CDR2 YYNGEE. The CDR3 loop spans 15 amino acids. The CDR3 DNA is TGTGCCAGCAGCGTAGGAACCATCACCCAAGAGACCCAGTACTTC. Protein product: CASSVGTITQETQYF. Full variable domain (missing parts from reference TRBV9 and TRBJ2-5): DSGVTQTPKHLITATGQRVTLRCSPRSGDLSVYWYQQSLDQGLQFLIQYYNGEERAKGNILERFSAQQFPDLHSELNLSSLELGDSALYFCASSVGTITQETQYFGPGTRLLVL.

This chain uses TRBV7-9 with TRBJ2-3; 7 bases match TRBD1. CDR3 length: 14 residues. V was clipped by 5 bases and J by 1 base; unmatched bases: 3. Germline CDR1 SEHNR, CDR2 FQNEAQ (reference sequence). In DNA form, the CDR3 reads TGTGCCAGCAGCCCACAGGGGCGCACAGATACGCAGTATTTT. This codes for CASSPQGRTDTQYF.

The sample holds a few counts of this clone. V usage is TRBV11-2 and J usage is TRBJ2-3, with TRBD2 as a possible D gene (6 bases). Deletions cut 2 bases from V and 2 bases from J, with 11 bases between. From germline, CDR1 is SGHAT and CDR2 FQNNGV. This CDR3 has 15 residues. The CDR3 here is CASSLRPGDTDTQYF. The CDR3 region has the DNA TGTGCCAGCAGCTTACGACCGGGGGACACAGATACGCAGTATTTT.

This rearrangement joins TRBV7-6 to TRBJ2-5; no clear D. The last part of the DNA fits TRBJ2-7 better; the J call may be wrong. The CDR3 consists of 11 residues. Germline V gene lookup returns CDR1 SGHVS and CDR2 FNYEAQ. In nucleotides, the CDR3 is TGTGCCAGCAGCCGTGGGAACGAGCAGTACTTC. Encoded protein: CASSRGNEQYF.

The chain carries TRBV10-3 and TRBJ2-7; TRBD2 is a possible D gene (6 bases). Germline V gives CDR1 ENHRY, CDR2 SYGVKD. The CDR3 loop spans 16 amino acids. V was trimmed by 4 bases and J by 5 bases, leaving 21 bases between them. CDR3 sequence: CAISVGAAPEGHEQYF. DNA of the CDR3: TGTGCCATCAGTGTAGGGGCAGCACCGGAGGGCCACGAGCAGTACTTC.

This chain links TRBV29-1 with TRBJ2-3; the D is unclear. The germline CDR1 and CDR2 sequences are SQVTM and ANQGSEA. Trimming pared 3 bases from V and 9 bases from J, leaving 10 bases between. The CDR3 contains 11 residues. CDR3: CSVDSGKTQYF. The CDR3 region has the DNA TGCAGCGTTGATTCGGGTAAAACGCAGTATTTT.

This sequence joins TRBV5-1 and TRBJ2-3, with D maybe TRBD1 (5 bases). CDR1 and CDR2 from the germline V gene are SGHRS and YFSETQ. V was clipped by 4 bases and J by 3 bases, with 9 bases between them. The CDR3 totals 13 residues. Here the CDR3 reads CASSLTVTDTQYF. As DNA, the CDR3 is TGCGCCAGCAGCCTGACAGTAACAGATACGCAGTATTTT. The whole variable domain, filled in from reference TRBV5-1 and TRBJ2-3, reads KAGVTQTPRYLIKTRGQQVTLSCSPISGHRSVSWYQQTPGQGLQFLFEYFSETQRNKGNFPGRFSGRQFSNSRSEMNVSTLELGDSALYLCASSLTVTDTQYFGPGTRLTVL.

This chain connects TRBV2 to TRBJ1-1; no clear D gene. The V end lost 6 bases, the J end lost 0 bases, and 8 bases lay between the germline ends. The CDR3 is 13 residues long. The germline gives CDR1 SNHLY, CDR2 FYNNEI. The CDR3 region has the DNA TGTGCCAGCAGCGTCCTTATGAACACTGAAGCTTTCTTT. It yields the protein CASSVLMNTEAFF.

This clone came up a few times. The genes are TRBV7-9 and TRBJ1-5, with D possibly being TRBD1 (5 bases). This CDR3 comprises 16 residues. Trimming removed 1 base from V and 4 bases from J, with 14 bases in between. Germline V gene lookup returns CDR1 SEHNR and CDR2 FQNEAQ (reference sequence). CDR3 loop: CASSLGAGRGNQPQHF. In DNA, the CDR3 is TGTGCCAGCAGCTTAGGGGCAGGGCGAGGAAATCAGCCCCAGCATTTT.

This chain connects TRBV5-6 to TRBJ2-6; D gene uncertain. Trimming stripped 5 bases from V and 0 bases from J, with 9 bases between. Germline assignment: CDR1 SGHDT and CDR2 YYEEEE. This CDR3 has 15 amino acids. This CDR3 reads CASSPRVSGANVLTF. The CDR3, as DNA: TGTGCCAGCAGTCCTAGGGTCTCTGGGGCCAACGTCCTGACTTTC.

The rearrangement links TRBV5-8 to TRBJ1-2; unclear D gene. V lost 1 base, J lost 6 bases, and 13 bases lay in between. The V gene's germline CDR1 is SGHTS and CDR2 YDEGEE. The CDR3 is made up of 14 amino acids. CDR3 bases: TGTGCCAGCAGCTTGAGGGCTAACGGCGATGGCTACACCTTC. Translating gives CASSLRANGDGYTF.

This clone has just a few counts. The CDR3 is CASSDGDRGYEQYF. The CDR3 coding sequence is TGTGCCAGCAGTGATGGGGACAGGGGGTACGAGCAGTACTTC. The chain recombines TRBV2 with TRBJ2-7; the match to TRBD1 covers 11 bases. The CDR3 totals 14 residues. Losses at the gene ends were 3 bases for V and 4 bases for J; bases not matched to a gene: 2. Germline-derived CDR1 and CDR2 are SNHLY and FYNNEI.

V usage is TRBV2 and J usage is TRBJ2-1, with D perhaps being TRBD1 or TRBD2 (5 bases each). Trimming left V 6 bases short and J 14 bases short, with 17 bases between. CDR1 is SNHLY, CDR2 FYNNEI, per germline. This CDR3 spans 12 amino acids. DNA of the CDR3: TGTGCCAGCAGGGGGACGAAAGATAGGAAGTTCTTC. It is translated as CASRGTKDRKFF.

A few counts support this clone. V and J are TRBV14 and TRBJ2-2; D perhaps matches TRBD2 (5 bases). Trimming pared 4 bases from V and 4 bases from J, leaving 13 bases between. The V gene's germline CDR1 is SGHDN and CDR2 FVKESK. There are 15 residues in the CDR3. This CDR3 is CASSRTTGFTGELFF. In DNA, the CDR3 is TGTGCCAGCAGCCGAACGACGGGGTTCACCGGGGAGCTGTTTTTT.

This chain joins TRBV25-1 and TRBJ2-1, with D uncertain. The ends were cut back, 5 bases at V and 3 bases at J, with 8 bases in the middle. This CDR3 is built from 13 residues. CDR1 and CDR2 (germline): MGHDK, SYGVNS. The CDR3 sequence: CASSRLLYNEQFF. Written as DNA, the CDR3 is TGTGCCAGCAGTAGGCTCCTCTACAATGAGCAGTTCTTC.

V usage is TRBV30 and J usage is TRBJ1-2; D is perhaps TRBD1 (5 bases). The germline V and J ends were trimmed by 0 bases and 3 bases, with 5 bases remaining between them. The CDR3 extends over 12 amino acids. Germline V gives CDR1 GTSNPN, CDR2 SVGIG (reference sequence). CDR3 in DNA: TGTGCCTGGAGTGTAGGGGACTATGGCTACACCTTC. Translation gives CAWSVGDYGYTF.

There are a few counts of this clone. The gene calls are TRBV30 and TRBJ2-3; D is undetermined. The CDR3 is 14 amino acids. V lost 5 bases and J 2 bases, leaving 14 bases between the germline ends. Germline CDR1 GTSNPN, CDR2 SVGIG (reference sequence). The chain's CDR3 is CAWAGAPFTDTQYF. DNA for the CDR3: TGTGCCTGGGCTGGAGCCCCCTTCACAGATACGCAGTATTTT.

The V call is TRBV11-3, the J call TRBJ1-1; TRBD1 matches at 7 bases. This CDR3 is built from 16 residues. Germline CDR1 SGHNT, CDR2 YENEEA. The trim removed 0 bases at V and 1 base at J, leaving 5 bases unmatched. The CDR3 sequence is CASSLEQGQKNTEAFF. Written as DNA, the CDR3 is TGTGCCAGCAGCTTAGAACAGGGACAGAAGAACACTGAAGCTTTCTTT.

The gene calls are TRBV30 and TRBJ1-4, with D possibly matching TRBD1 (6 bases). Per germline, CDR1 GTSNPN and CDR2 SVGIG (reference sequence). Trimming removed 2 bases from V and 8 bases from J, with 15 bases in between. This CDR3 has 14 amino acids. CDR3 sequence reads: CAWSPWRGGEKLFF. The DNA for the CDR3 is TGTGCCTGGAGTCCTTGGAGGGGGGGAGAAAAACTGTTTTTT.

The chain is built from TRBV7-9 and TRBJ1-2; no reliable D call. The V gene's germline CDR1 is SEHNR and CDR2 FQNEAQ (reference sequence). The CDR3 covers 10 residues. The V end lost 5 bases, the J end lost 9 bases, and 7 bases lay between the germline ends. The chain's CDR3 is CASSPRSYTF. In nucleotides, the CDR3 is TGTGCCAGCAGCCCCAGGAGCTACACCTTC.

This clone has just a few counts. V is TRBV29-1 and J is TRBJ2-1; D may correspond to TRBD1 or TRBD2 (5 bases each). Germline values: CDR1 SQVTM, CDR2 ANQGSEA. The CDR3 is 14 amino acids. Trimming took off 4 bases at V and 4 bases at J, with 14 bases between the two ends. CDR3 DNA sequence: TGCAGCGTTGTCTGGGGGTTTGCGTACAATGAGCAGTTCTTC. Its translation: CSVVWGFAYNEQFF.

The chain combines TRBV29-1 with TRBJ2-3; D remains ambiguous. This CDR3 contains 16 residues. Trimming shortened V by 5 bases and J by 0 bases, and 18 bases separated the two germline ends. Per germline, CDR1 SQVTM and CDR2 ANQGSEA. The CDR3 nucleotides read TGCAGCGTTCTCCGGAGAAGGGAATCTAGCACAGATACGCAGTATTTT. It is translated as CSVLRRRESSTDTQYF.

This clone was seen a handful of times. This chain connects TRBV29-1 to TRBJ1-1; maybe TRBD1 (6 bases). CDR1 is SQVTM, CDR2 ANQGSEA, per germline. The length of the CDR3 is 13 residues. Trimming removed 5 bases at V and 5 bases at J, with 15 bases between. The CDR3 sequence: CSVTRGGNTEAFF. CDR3 coding DNA: TGCAGCGTTACGCGGGGGGGCAATACTGAAGCTTTCTTT.

This clone was counted a few times. This sequence joins TRBV6-6 and TRBJ2-3, with no clear D. V lost 5 bases to trimming and J lost 3 bases, with 3 bases between them. The CDR3 length is 11 residues. Germline CDR1 reads MNHNY; CDR2 reads SVGAGI (reference sequence). The CDR3 DNA sequence: TGTGCCAGCAGTCCGACAGATACGCAGTATTTT. Protein: CASSPTDTQYF.

This clone was observed a few times. The same CDR3 arises from other DNA sequences in this sample as well. The rearrangement joins TRBV29-1 to TRBJ2-5, with D perhaps matching TRBD1 (6 bases). The V end was cut by 7 bases, the J end by 1 base, with 10 bases between. The CDR3 extends over 12 amino acids. Germline V gives CDR1 SQVTM, CDR2 ANQGSEA. The chain's CDR3 is CSGGHLQETQYF. The CDR3, as DNA: TGCAGCGGGGGGCACCTCCAAGAGACCCAGTACTTC.

The rearrangement uses TRBV14 and TRBJ1-2; D not resolved. CDR1 is SGHDN, CDR2 FVKESK, per germline. CDR3 length: 16 amino acids. Trimming left V 4 bases short and J 4 bases short, with 19 bases between. CDR3 sequence (DNA): TGTGCCAGCAGCCCCGGGTCCCTCAGCCACTTCTATGGCTACACCTTC. It codes for CASSPGSLSHFYGYTF. Drawing the rest from reference TRBV14 and TRBJ1-2, the complete variable domain is EAGVTQFPSHSVIEKGQTVTLRCDPISGHDNLYWYRRVMGKEIKFLLHFVKESKQDESGMPNNRFLAERTGGTYSTLKVQPAELEDSGVYFCASSPGSLSHFYGYTFGSGTRLTVV.

This chain uses TRBV30 with TRBJ2-7; D gene uncertain. CDR1 and CDR2 (germline): GTSNPN, SVGIG (reference sequence). Trimming cost V 3 bases and J 7 bases, with 10 bases left between them. This CDR3 has 11 residues. DNA of the CDR3: TGTGCCTGGAGCGGGTGGGCGGAGCAGTACTTC. It specifies CAWSGWAEQYF.

In this sample, this clone turned up a few times. The chain uses TRBV27 and TRBJ2-5, with 13 nucleotides matching TRBD2. CDR3 length equals 16 residues. V lost 5 bases to trimming and J lost 3 bases; unmatched junction nucleotides: 6. Germline values: CDR1 MNHEY, CDR2 SMNVEV (reference sequence). CDR3 protein: CASSLRLAGGKETQYF. CDR3 sequence (DNA): TGTGCCAGCAGTCTCCGACTAGCGGGAGGTAAAGAGACCCAGTACTTC.